This T cell receptor (beta chain) originates from a study of blood T cell repertoires in COVID-19. Study-level background: Sites across the United States, Italy and Spain contributed samples from acute and convalescent COVID-19. The analysed material was cDNA or gDNA that came from T cells, B-cell-depleted T cells, or PBMCs.

Seattle enrolled patients during active infection and tracked them longitudinally. V trimming: 0 bases; J trimming: 2 bases; junction bases outside the gene matches: 4. Germline CDR1 SEHNR, CDR2 FQNEAQ (reference sequence). CDR3 length: 15 amino acids. As originally analysed: Scientists estimated how many nucleated cells there were by amplifying reference gene primers. Only in-frame clones appear in the TCRdb table, and some are missing; sequencing was by immunoSEQ multiplex PCR. V and J calls and clone size are as listed in that table; D and trimming were resolved from the DNA. The sample consists of approximately 200,000 clones, approximately 80% of them appearing once.

The receptor was derived from a woman aged 80 or over with COVID-19, enrolled during active disease. The gene calls are TRBV7-9 and TRBJ2-7; TRBD2 matches 7 bases. Sequencing was carried out using peripheral blood. For the CDR3, the DNA is TGTGCCAGCAGCTTAGCGGGAGGGGTTCCCTACGAGCAGTACTTC. It translates to CASSLAGGVPYEQYF.